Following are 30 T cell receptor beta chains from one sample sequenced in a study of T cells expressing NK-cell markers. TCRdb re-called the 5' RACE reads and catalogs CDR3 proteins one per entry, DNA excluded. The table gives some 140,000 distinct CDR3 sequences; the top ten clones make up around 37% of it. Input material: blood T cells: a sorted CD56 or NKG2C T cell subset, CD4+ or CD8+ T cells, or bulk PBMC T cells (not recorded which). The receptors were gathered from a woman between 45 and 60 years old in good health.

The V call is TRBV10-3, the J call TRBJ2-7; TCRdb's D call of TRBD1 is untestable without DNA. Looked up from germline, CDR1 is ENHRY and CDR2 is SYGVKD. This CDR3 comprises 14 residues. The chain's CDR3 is CAISEPGTTYEQYF.

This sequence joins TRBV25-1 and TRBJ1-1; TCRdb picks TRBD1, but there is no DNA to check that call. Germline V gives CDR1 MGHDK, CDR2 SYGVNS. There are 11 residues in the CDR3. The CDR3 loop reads CASTGQGNHFF.

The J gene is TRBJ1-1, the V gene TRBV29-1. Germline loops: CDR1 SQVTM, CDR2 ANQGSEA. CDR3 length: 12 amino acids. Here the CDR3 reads CSVEDGGSEAFF.

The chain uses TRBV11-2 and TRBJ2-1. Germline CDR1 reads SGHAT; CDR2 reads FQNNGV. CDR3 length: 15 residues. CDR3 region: CASSLQPFSYNEQFF.

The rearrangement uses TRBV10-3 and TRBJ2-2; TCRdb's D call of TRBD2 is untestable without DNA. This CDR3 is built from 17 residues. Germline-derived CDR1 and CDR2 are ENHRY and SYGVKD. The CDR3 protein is CAISGPQEGSNTGELFF.

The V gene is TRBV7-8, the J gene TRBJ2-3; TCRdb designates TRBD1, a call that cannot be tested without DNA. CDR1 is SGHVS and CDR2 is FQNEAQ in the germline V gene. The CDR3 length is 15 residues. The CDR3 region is CASSAWEGAPDTQYF.

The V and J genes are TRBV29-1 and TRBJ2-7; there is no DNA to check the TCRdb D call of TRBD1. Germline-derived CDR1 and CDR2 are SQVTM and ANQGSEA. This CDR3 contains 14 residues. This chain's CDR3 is CSVEGMDSNYEQYF.

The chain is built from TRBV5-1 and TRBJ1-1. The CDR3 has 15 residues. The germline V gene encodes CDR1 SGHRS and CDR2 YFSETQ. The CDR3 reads CASSLEGAENTEAFF.

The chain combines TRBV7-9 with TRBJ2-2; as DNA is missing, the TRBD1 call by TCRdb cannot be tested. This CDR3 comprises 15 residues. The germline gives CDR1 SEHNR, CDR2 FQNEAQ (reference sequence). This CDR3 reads CASSWTGPSSGELFF.

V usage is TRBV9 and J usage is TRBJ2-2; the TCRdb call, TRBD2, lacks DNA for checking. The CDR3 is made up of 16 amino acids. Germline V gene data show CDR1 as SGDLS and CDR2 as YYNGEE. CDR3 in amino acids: CASSVEEDSNTGELFF.

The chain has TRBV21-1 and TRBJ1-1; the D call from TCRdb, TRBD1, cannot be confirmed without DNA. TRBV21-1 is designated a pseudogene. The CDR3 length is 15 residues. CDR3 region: CASSNFWGLNTEAFF.

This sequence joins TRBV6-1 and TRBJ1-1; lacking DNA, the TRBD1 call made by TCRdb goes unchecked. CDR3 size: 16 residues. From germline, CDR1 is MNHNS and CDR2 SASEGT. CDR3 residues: CASIRHRQGRYTEAFF.

The CDR3 protein is CASRAGTDVNTEAFF. The chain has TRBV5-4 and TRBJ1-1; TCRdb's assignment of TRBD1 cannot be checked, as there is no DNA. Germline-derived CDR1 and CDR2 are SGHNT and YYREEE (reference sequence). The CDR3 is 15 residues long.

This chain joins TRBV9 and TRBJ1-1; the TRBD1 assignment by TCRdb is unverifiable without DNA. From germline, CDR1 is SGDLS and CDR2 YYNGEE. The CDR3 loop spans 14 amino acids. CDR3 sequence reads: CATSVGGGNTEAFF.

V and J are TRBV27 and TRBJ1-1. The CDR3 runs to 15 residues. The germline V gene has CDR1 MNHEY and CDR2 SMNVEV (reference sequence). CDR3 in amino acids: CASSLSVNMNTEAFF.

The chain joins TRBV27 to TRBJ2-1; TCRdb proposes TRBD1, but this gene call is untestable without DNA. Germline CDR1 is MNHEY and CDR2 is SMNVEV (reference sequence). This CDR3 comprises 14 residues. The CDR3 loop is CASSLQGAQNEQFF.

This CDR3 reads CASSLRLAGVDGQFF. This rearrangement joins TRBV5-6 to TRBJ2-1; TCRdb gives TRBD2 as the D gene, but with no DNA this cannot be confirmed. The CDR3 covers 15 residues. The germline gives CDR1 SGHDT, CDR2 YYEEEE.

The CDR3 region is CASSLIAGRVEQFF. The chain is built from TRBV5-1 and TRBJ2-1; checking the TCRdb D call of TRBD2 is not possible without DNA. The germline CDR1 and CDR2 sequences are SGHRS and YFSETQ. The CDR3 is 14 residues long.

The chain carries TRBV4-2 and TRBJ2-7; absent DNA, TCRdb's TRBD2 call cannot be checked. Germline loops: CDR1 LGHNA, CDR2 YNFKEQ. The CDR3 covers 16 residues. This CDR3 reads CASSHVGTSVSYEQYF.

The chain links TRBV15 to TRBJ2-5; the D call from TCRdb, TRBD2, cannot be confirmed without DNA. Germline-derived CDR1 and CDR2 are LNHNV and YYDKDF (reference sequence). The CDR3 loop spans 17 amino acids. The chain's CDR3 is CATSAGTSGRYQETQYF.

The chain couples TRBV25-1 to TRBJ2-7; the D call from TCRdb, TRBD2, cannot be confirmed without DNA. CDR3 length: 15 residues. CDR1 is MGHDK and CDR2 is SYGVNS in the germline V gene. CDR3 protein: CASTGLAGDSYEQYF.

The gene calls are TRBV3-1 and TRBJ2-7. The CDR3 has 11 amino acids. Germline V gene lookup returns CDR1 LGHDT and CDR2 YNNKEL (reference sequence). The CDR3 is CASSHSYEQYF.

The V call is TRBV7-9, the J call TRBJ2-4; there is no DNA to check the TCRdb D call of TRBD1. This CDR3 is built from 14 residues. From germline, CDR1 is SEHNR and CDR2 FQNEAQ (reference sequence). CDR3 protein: CASSTGRGENIQYF.

The CDR3 sequence is CTILAGVGVDTQYF. The chain is built from TRBV1 and TRBJ2-3; TCRdb outputs TRBD2, but without DNA this stays unchecked. TRBV1 is deemed a pseudogene. This CDR3 comprises 14 residues.

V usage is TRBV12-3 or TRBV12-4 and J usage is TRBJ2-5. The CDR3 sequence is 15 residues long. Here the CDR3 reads CASSLGSSAQETQYF.

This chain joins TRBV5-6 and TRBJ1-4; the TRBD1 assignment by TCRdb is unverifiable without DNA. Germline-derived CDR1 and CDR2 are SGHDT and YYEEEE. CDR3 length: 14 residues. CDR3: CASSVTGGAGKLFF.

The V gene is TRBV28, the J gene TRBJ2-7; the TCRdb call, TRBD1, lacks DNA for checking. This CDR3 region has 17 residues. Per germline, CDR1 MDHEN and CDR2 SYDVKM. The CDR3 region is CASSPWSGTRVAYEQYF.

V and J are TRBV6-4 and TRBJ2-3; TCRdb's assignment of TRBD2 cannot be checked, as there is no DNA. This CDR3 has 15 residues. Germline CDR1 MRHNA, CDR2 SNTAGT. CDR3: CASSEREAITDTQYF.

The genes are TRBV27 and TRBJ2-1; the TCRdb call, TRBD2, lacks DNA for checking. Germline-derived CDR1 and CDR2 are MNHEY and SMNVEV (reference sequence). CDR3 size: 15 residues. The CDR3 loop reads CASSPLAGIRNEQFF.

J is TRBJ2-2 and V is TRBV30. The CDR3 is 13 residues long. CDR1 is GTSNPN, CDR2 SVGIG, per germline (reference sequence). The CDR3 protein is CAWSVMNTGELFF.